A single sample is the source of the 10 T cell receptor beta chains below, sequenced in a study of blood T cell repertoires in COVID-19 (dated by TCRdb to about 2020). The library was made by the immunoSEQ multiplex PCR assay. The clones in this table, taken by TCRdb from immuneACCESS, are in-frame only. Not every clone is retained; where verified, under half of the shortfall comes from an unresolved V gene, and the cause of the rest is unknown. This sample has about 140,000 clones in its table, and around 82% of those were observed once. The ten largest clones capture 4.2% of the sample. The specimen was peripheral blood. These receptors all come from a man in his sixties with acute or convalescent COVID-19.

The gene calls are TRBV2 and TRBJ1-1, with 9 bases that match TRBD1. This CDR3 spans 14 amino acids. Losses at the gene ends were 10 bases for V and 3 bases for J; bases not matched to a gene: 9. Looked up from germline, CDR1 is SNHLY and CDR2 is FYNNEI. The CDR3 sequence is CATDLQGADTEAFF. CDR3 nucleotides: TGTGCCACCGATTTACAGGGGGCGGACACTGAAGCTTTCTTT.

The chain carries TRBV28 and TRBJ2-5; D might be TRBD2 (5 bases). V gave up 6 bases and J gave up 2 bases, with 10 bases separating them. This CDR3 is built from 13 residues. The germline gives CDR1 MDHEN, CDR2 SYDVKM. Written as DNA, the CDR3 is TGTGCCAGCAGGGACGGGATTCAAGAGACCCAGTACTTC. Translating gives CASRDGIQETQYF.

V gene TRBV7-9 combines with J gene TRBJ2-3; 11 positions agree with TRBD2. V was pared by 5 bases and J by 2 bases, with 9 bases of the junction left unmatched. This CDR3 contains 17 residues. Per germline, CDR1 SEHNR and CDR2 FQNEAQ (reference sequence). The CDR3 spells CASSDGTSGPLTDTQYF. As DNA, the CDR3 is TGTGCCAGCAGCGACGGGACTAGCGGACCCCTCACAGATACGCAGTATTTT.

The gene calls are TRBV13 and TRBJ2-4; 7 nucleotides match TRBD2. V trimming: 4 bases; J trimming: 6 bases; junction bases outside the gene matches: 6. The CDR3 totals 14 residues. The germline V gene has CDR1 PRHDT and CDR2 FYEKMQ (reference sequence). CDR3 amino acids: CASSSGLMINIQYF. As DNA, the CDR3 is TGTGCCAGCAGCTCGGGACTAATGATAAACATTCAGTACTTC.

The chain links TRBV4-2 to TRBJ2-1, with D tentatively TRBD2 (6 bases). The CDR3 totals 17 residues. V lost 0 bases and J lost 0, with 12 bases in between. Germline CDR1 LGHNA, CDR2 YNFKEQ. The DNA for the CDR3 is TGTGCCAGCAGCCAAGATATCCGGGGGAGCTCCTACAATGAGCAGTTCTTC. It is translated as CASSQDIRGSSYNEQFF.

The chain has TRBV24-1 and TRBJ2-1, with D possibly matching TRBD2 (5 bases). This CDR3 region has 15 residues. CDR1 and CDR2 (germline): KGHDR, SFDVKD. The ends were cut back, 3 bases at V and 5 bases at J, with 13 bases in the middle. The CDR3 DNA is TGTGCCACCAGTGATGATGCGGGCCGAAACAATGAGCAGTTCTTC. Its translation: CATSDDAGRNNEQFF.

The rearrangement links TRBV2 to TRBJ2-7; possible D gene TRBD2, 6 bases. The CDR3 runs 13 residues. Germline CDR1 SNHLY, CDR2 FYNNEI. Deletions cut 9 bases from V and 3 bases from J, with 15 bases between. Here the CDR3 reads CASRLDQVYEQYF. The CDR3 DNA reads TGTGCCAGTCGACTAGACCAAGTCTACGAGCAGTACTTC.

This clone was observed a few times. The rearrangement joins TRBV4-1 to TRBJ1-5; D uncertain. Germline CDR1 is MGHRA and CDR2 is YSYEKL. This CDR3 has 15 amino acids. The V end lost 3 bases, the J end lost 1 base, and 10 bases lay between the germline ends. The CDR3 coding sequence is TGCGCCAGCAGCCAGGCGGTCGTCAGCAATCAGCCCCAGCATTTT. It codes for CASSQAVVSNQPQHF.

The CDR3 region is CASSVVGPDTQYF. The CDR3 bases are TGTGCCAGCAGCGTAGTGGGCCCAGATACGCAGTATTTT. V is TRBV7-9 and J is TRBJ2-3; D is unclear. CDR1 SEHNR and CDR2 FQNEAQ come from the germline V gene (reference sequence). V was clipped by 5 bases and J by 4 bases, with 10 bases between them. This CDR3 contains 13 residues.

The rearrangement links TRBV28 to TRBJ2-4, with 11 bases identical to TRBD2. The CDR3 sequence is 16 residues long. Unmatched junction bases numbered 4, after V lost 5 bases and J lost 1 base. Germline V gene data show CDR1 as MDHEN and CDR2 as SYDVKM. The CDR3 is CASSGVAGGAKNIQYF. The CDR3 DNA reads as TGTGCCAGCAGTGGAGTAGCGGGAGGGGCCAAAAACATTCAGTACTTC. The whole variable domain, filled in from reference TRBV28 and TRBJ2-4, reads DVKVTQSSRYLVKRTGEKVFLECVQDMDHENMFWYRQDPGLGLRLIYFSYDVKMKEKGDIPEGYSVSREKKERFSLILESASTNQTSMYLCASSGVAGGAKNIQYFGAGTRLSVL.